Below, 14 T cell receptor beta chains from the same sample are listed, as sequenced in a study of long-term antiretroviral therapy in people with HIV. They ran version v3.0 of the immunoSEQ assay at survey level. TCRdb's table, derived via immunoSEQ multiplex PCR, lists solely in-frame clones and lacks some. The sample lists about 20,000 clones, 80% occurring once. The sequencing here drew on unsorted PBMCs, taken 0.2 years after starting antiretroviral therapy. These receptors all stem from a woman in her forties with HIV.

DNA for the CDR3: TGTGCCAGCAGCCAAGCGGGGGCCAGCTCCTACGAGCAGTACTTC. Amino acid sequence: CASSQAGASSYEQYF. This chain joins TRBV4-2 and TRBJ2-7; D possibly matches TRBD1 or TRBD2 (6 bases each). CDR1 is LGHNA, CDR2 YNFKEQ, per germline. Between the trimmed V and J ends, which lost 1 base and 0 bases, there was a span of 10 bases. The CDR3 contains 15 residues.

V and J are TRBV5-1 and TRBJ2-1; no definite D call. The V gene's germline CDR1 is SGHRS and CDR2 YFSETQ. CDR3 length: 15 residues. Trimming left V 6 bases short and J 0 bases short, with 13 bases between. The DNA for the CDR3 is TGCGCCAGCAAAATCGCAGGAAACTCCTACAATGAGCAGTTCTTC. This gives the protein CASKIAGNSYNEQFF.

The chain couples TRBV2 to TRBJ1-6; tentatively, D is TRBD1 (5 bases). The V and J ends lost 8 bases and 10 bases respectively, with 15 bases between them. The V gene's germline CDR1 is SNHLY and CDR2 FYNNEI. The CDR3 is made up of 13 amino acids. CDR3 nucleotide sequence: TGTGCCAGCTGCTTGGGGGTAGAGTCACCCCTCCACTTT. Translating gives CASCLGVESPLHF. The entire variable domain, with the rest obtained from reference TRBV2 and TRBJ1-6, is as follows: EPEVTQTPSHQVTQMGQEVILRCVPISNHLYFYWYRQILGQKVEFLVSFYNNEISEKSEIFDDQFSVERPDGSNFTLKIRSTKLEDSAMYFCASCLGVESPLHFGNGTRLTVT.

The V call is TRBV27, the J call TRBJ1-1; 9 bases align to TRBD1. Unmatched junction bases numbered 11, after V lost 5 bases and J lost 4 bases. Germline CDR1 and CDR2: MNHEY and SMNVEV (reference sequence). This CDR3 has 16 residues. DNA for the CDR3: TGTGCCAGCAGTACCTGGACAGGGGCGGGCGTCACTGAAGCTTTCTTT. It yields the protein CASSTWTGAGVTEAFF.

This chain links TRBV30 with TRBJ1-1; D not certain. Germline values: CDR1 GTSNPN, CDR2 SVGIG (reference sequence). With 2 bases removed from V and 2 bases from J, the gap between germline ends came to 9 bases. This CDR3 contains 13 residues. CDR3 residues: CAWSLGENTEAFF. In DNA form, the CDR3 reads TGTGCCTGGAGTCTAGGAGAAAACACTGAAGCTTTCTTT. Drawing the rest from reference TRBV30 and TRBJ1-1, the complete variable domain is SQTIHQWPATLVQPVGSPLSLECTVEGTSNPNLYWYRQAAGRGLQLLFYSVGIGQISSEVPQNLSASRPQDRQFILSSKKLLLSDSGFYLCAWSLGENTEAFFGQGTRLTVV.

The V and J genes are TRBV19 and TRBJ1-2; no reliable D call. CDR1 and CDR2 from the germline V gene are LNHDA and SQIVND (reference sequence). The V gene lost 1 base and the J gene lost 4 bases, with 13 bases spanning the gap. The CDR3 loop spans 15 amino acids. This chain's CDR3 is CASSIGQERSYGYTF. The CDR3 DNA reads TGTGCCAGTAGTATAGGGCAGGAGCGGAGCTATGGCTACACCTTC.

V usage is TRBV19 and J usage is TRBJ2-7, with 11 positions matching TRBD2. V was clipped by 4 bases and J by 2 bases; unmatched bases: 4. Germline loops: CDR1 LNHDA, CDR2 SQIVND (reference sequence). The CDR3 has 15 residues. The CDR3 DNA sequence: TGTGCCAGTAGTACCCTAGCGGGGGGTACCTACGAGCAGTACTTC. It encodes CASSTLAGGTYEQYF.

In nucleotides, the CDR3 is TGTGCCAGCAGTGACACCTACCCCGGGGGAAACTATGGCTACACCTTC. Protein sequence: CASSDTYPGGNYGYTF. This rearrangement joins TRBV25-1 to TRBJ1-2; TRBD1 is a possible D gene (5 bases). V was cut by 3 bases and J by 2 bases, with 16 bases left in between. The CDR3 consists of 16 residues. Per germline, CDR1 MGHDK and CDR2 SYGVNS.

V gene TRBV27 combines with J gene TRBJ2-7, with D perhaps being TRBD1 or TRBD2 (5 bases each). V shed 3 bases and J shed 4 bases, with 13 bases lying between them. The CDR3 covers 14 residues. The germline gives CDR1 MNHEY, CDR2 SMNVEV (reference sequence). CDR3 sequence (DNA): TGTGCCAGCAGTTTTGTAGGGGAGAGGTACGAGCAGTACTTC. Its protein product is CASSFVGERYEQYF.

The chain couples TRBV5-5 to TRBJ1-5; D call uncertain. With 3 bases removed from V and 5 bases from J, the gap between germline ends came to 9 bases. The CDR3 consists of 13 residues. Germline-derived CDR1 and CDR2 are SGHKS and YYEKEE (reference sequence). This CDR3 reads CASSSEADQPQHF. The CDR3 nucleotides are TGTGCCAGCAGCTCTGAGGCAGATCAGCCCCAGCATTTT. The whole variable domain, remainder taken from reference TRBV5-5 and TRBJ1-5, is DAGVTQSPTHLIKTRGQQVTLRCSPISGHKSVSWYQQVLGQGPQFIFQYYEKEERGRGNFPDRFSARQFPNYSSELNVNALLLGDSALYLCASSSEADQPQHFGDGTRLSIL.

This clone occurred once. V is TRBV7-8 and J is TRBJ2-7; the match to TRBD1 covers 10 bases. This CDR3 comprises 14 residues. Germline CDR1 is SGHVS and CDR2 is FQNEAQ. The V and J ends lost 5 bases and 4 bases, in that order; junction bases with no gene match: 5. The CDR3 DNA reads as TGTGCCAGCAGCCTCGGGACAGGGGTATACGAGCAGTACTTC. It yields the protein CASSLGTGVYEQYF.

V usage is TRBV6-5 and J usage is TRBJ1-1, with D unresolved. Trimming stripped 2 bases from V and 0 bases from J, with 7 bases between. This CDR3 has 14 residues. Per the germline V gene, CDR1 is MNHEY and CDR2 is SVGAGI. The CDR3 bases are TGTGCCAGCAGTTACGACAACATGAACACTGAAGCTTTCTTT. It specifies CASSYDNMNTEAFF.

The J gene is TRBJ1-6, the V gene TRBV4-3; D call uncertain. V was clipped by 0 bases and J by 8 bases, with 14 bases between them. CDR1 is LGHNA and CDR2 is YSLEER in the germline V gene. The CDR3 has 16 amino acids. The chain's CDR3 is CASSQDWANIDSPLHF. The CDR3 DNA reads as TGCGCCAGCAGCCAAGATTGGGCTAATATAGATTCACCCCTCCACTTT.

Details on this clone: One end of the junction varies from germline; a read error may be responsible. CDR3 sequence: CASSLAGTYNEQFF. The CDR3 nucleotides read TGTGCCAGCAGCCTAGCGGGAACCTACAATGAGCAGTTCTTC. The gene calls are TRBV7-9 and TRBJ2-1; 9 bases line up with TRBD2. There are 14 residues in the CDR3. Germline CDR1 is SEHNR and CDR2 is FQNEAQ (reference sequence).